These 8 T cell receptor beta chains were all obtained from the same sample, sequenced in a study of T cells in Graves' hyperthyroidism and ophthalmopathy. Using RNA transcripts as the source, TCR beta CDR3 regions were amplified. A first-round RT-PCR of the TCR CDR3 used the HTBI primer set. TCRdb passed the multiplex PCR reads through MiXCR, listing each CDR3 protein once. The data hold hundreds of thousands of distinct CDR3 sequences, with approximately 20% observed a single time. The material sequenced was blood. All receptors come from a middle-aged man with Graves' ophthalmopathy.

This clonotype was picked up a small number of times. This chain joins TRBV7-3 and TRBJ2-1; 7 bases fit TRBD2. Per germline, CDR1 SGHTA and CDR2 FQGTGA. This CDR3 has 13 amino acids. V trimming: 2 bases; J trimming: 11 bases; junction bases outside the gene matches: 6. The DNA of the CDR3 is TGTGCCAGCAGCTTACTAGCGGAAGAGAAGCAGTTCTTC. As protein: CASSLLAEEKQFF.

J is TRBJ2-7 and V is TRBV6-1, with 7 bases matching TRBD2. This CDR3 is built from 12 residues. Germline-derived CDR1 and CDR2 are MNHNS and SASEGT. V shed 10 bases, J shed 6 bases, and the junction held 9 bases outside the gene matches. Here the CDR3 reads CATAPLAAEQYF. CDR3 coding DNA: TGTGCCACCGCCCCGCTAGCGGCCGAGCAGTACTTC.

This chain links TRBV3-1 with TRBJ1-1; D may be TRBD1 (5 bases). The CDR3 extends over 14 amino acids. The germline V gene encodes CDR1 LGHDT and CDR2 YNNKEL (reference sequence). With 6 bases removed from V and 3 bases from J, the gap between germline ends came to 14 bases. The CDR3 DNA reads TGTGCCAGCAGTGCCGGGACCGACGACACTGAAGCTTTCTTT. Translated: CASSAGTDDTEAFF.

The chain has TRBV6-1 and TRBJ1-3; D ambiguous. The CDR3 sequence is 14 residues long. V lost 6 bases to trimming and J lost 4 bases, with 13 bases between them. The germline gives CDR1 MNHNS, CDR2 SASEGT. CDR3 nucleotide sequence: TGTGCCAGCAGCCCGAGGAGGGAAGGAAACACCATATATTTT. Its translation: CASSPRREGNTIYF.

This clonotype occurred many times. The rearrangement uses TRBV20-1 and TRBJ2-3; 11 nucleotides match TRBD2. This CDR3 spans 18 amino acids. The germline V gene encodes CDR1 DFQATT and CDR2 SNEGSKA (reference sequence). V lost 5 bases and J lost 0; bases outside the gene matches: 13. The chain's CDR3 is CSAEIAGGPGSSTDTQYF. The CDR3 DNA reads TGCAGTGCTGAGATAGCGGGAGGGCCTGGATCTAGCACAGATACGCAGTATTTT.

The chain carries TRBV19 and TRBJ2-7; 10 positions agree with TRBD1. CDR1 is LNHDA and CDR2 is SQIVND in the germline V gene (reference sequence). The CDR3 contains 15 residues. J gave up 5 bases and V 3 bases, and 7 bases lay outside the gene matches. The chain's CDR3 is CASSIPGQGVHEQYF. In DNA, the CDR3 is TGTGCCAGTAGTATCCCTGGACAGGGGGTTCACGAGCAGTACTTC.

This clonotype was counted ten times or more. CDR3 region: CASSPSLAKNIQYF. DNA of the CDR3: TGTGCCAGCAGCCCCTCCCTAGCCAAAAACATTCAGTACTTC. This chain connects TRBV12-3 or TRBV12-4 to TRBJ2-4; D is unclear. Trimming pared 6 bases from V and 0 bases from J, leaving 9 bases between. The CDR3 has 14 residues.

The chain combines TRBV27 with TRBJ1-1; no clear D gene. Trimming took 7 bases from V and 1 from J, leaving 13 bases between them. The CDR3 covers 14 residues. The V gene's germline CDR1 is MNHEY and CDR2 SMNVEV (reference sequence). The CDR3 region has the DNA TGTGCCAGCAACAGTGGGGTCGAGAACACTGAAGCTTTCTTT. Amino acids: CASNSGVENTEAFF.